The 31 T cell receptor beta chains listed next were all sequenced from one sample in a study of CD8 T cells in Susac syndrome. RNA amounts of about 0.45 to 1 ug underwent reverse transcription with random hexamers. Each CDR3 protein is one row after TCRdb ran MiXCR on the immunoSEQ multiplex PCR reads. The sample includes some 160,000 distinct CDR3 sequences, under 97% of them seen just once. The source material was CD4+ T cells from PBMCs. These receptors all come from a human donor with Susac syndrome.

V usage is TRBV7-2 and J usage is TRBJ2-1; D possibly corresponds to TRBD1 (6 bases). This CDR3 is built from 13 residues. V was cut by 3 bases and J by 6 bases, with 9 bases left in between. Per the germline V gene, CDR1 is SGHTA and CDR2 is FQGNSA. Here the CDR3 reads CASSLQQGNEQFF. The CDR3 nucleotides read TGTGCCAGCAGCTTGCAACAGGGCAATGAGCAGTTCTTC.

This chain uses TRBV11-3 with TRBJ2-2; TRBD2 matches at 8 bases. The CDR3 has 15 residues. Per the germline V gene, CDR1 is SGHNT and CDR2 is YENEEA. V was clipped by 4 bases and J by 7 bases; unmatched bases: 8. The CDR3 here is CASSSTSGPNGELFF. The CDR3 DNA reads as TGTGCCAGCAGCTCCACTAGCGGCCCTAACGGGGAGCTGTTTTTT.

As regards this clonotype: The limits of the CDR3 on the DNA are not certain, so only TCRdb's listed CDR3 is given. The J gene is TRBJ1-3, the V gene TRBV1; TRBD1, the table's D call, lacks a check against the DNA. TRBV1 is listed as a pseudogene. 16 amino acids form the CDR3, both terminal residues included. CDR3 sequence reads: CTSSVQGVGSGNTIYF.

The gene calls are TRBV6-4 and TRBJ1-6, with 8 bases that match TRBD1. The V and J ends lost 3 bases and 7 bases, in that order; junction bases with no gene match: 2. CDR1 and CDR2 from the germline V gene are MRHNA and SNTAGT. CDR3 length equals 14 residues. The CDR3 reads CASSEGQVNSPLHF. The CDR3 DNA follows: TGTGCCAGCAGTGAGGGACAGGTGAATTCACCCCTCCACTTT.

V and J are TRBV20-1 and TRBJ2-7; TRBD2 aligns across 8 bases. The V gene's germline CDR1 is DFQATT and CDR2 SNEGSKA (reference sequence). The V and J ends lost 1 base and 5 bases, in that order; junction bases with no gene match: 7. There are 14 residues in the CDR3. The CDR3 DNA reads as TGCAGTGCTAGAGTGGGACTAGGGATGAACGAGCAGTACTTC. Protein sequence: CSARVGLGMNEQYF.

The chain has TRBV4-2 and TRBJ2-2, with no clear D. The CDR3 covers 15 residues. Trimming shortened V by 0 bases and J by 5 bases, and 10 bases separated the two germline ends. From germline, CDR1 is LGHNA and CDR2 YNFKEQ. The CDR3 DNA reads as TGTGCCAGCAGCCAAGATCTATTAGGAACCGGGGAGCTGTTTTTT. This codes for CASSQDLLGTGELFF.

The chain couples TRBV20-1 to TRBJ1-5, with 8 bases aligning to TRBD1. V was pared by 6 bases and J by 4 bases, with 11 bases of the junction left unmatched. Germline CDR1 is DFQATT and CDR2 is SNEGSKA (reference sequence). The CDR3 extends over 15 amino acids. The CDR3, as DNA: TGCAGTGCCACTAAATTGGGACAGGCTAATCAGCCCCAGCATTTT. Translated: CSATKLGQANQPQHF.

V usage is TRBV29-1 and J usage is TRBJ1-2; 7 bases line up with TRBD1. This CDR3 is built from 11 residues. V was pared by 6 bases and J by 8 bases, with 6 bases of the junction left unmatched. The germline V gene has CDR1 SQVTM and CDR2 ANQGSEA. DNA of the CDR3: TGCAGCGTGGGGGGACAGAAAGGCTACACCTTC. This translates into CSVGGQKGYTF. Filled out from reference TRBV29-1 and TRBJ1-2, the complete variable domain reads SAVISQKPSRDICQRGTSLTIQCQVDSQVTMMFWYRQQPGQSLTLIATANQGSEATYESGFVIDKFPISRPNLTFSTLTVSNMSPEDSSIYLCSVGGQKGYTFGSGTRLTVV.

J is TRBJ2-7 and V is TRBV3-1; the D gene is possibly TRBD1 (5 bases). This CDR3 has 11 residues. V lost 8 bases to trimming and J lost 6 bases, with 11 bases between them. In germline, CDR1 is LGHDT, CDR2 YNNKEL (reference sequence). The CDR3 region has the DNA TGTGCCAGCTCCTTTGGGGCCGAGCAGTACTTC. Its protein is CASSFGAEQYF.

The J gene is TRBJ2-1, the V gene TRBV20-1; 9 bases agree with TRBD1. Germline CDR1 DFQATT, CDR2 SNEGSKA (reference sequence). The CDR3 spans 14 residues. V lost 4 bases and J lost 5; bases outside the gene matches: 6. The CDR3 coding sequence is TGCAGTGCTATACCGGGACAGGGTGACAATGAGCAGTTCTTC. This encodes CSAIPGQGDNEQFF.

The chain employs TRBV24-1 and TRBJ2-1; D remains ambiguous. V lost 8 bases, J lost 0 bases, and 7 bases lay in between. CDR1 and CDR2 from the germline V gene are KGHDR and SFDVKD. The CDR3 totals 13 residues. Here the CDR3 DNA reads TGTGCCACCACGGATAGCTCCTACAATGAGCAGTTCTTC. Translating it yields CATTDSSYNEQFF.

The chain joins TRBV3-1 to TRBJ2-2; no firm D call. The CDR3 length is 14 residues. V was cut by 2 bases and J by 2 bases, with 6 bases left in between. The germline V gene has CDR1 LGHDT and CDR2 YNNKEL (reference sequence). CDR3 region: CASSQILNTGELFF. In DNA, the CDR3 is TGTGCCAGCAGCCAAATACTAAACACCGGGGAGCTGTTTTTT.

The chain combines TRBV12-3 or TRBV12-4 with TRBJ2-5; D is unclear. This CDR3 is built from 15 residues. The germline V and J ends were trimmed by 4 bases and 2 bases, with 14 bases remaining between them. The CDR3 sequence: CASSSFRDLQETQYF. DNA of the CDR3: TGTGCCAGCAGTTCTTTCCGAGACCTTCAAGAGACCCAGTACTTC.

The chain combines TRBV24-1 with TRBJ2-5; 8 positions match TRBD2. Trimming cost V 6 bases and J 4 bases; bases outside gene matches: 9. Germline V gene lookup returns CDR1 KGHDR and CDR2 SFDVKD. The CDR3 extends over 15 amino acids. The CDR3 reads CATSRPSGSGETQYF. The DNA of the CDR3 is TGTGCCACCAGTAGGCCGAGCGGGAGCGGAGAGACCCAGTACTTC.

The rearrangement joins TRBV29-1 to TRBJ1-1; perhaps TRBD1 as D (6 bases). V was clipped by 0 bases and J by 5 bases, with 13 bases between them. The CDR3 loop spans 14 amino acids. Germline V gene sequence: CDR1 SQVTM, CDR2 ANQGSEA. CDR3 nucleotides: TGCAGCGTTGAAGATCCGGGGGCGGTGACTGAAGCTTTCTTT. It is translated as CSVEDPGAVTEAFF. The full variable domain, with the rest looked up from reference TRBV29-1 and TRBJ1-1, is SAVISQKPSRDICQRGTSLTIQCQVDSQVTMMFWYRQQPGQSLTLIATANQGSEATYESGFVIDKFPISRPNLTFSTLTVSNMSPEDSSIYLCSVEDPGAVTEAFFGQGTRLTVV.

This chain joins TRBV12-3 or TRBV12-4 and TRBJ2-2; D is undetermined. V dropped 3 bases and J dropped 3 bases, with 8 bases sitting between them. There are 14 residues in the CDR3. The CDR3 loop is CASSFATYTGELFF. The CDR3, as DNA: TGTGCCAGCAGTTTTGCGACGTACACCGGGGAGCTGTTTTTT.

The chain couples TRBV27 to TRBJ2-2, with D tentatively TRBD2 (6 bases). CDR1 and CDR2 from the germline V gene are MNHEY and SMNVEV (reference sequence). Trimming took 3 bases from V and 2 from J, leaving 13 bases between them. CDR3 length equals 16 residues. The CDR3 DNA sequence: TGTGCCAGCAGTTTCGGTTTCGGGGGTAACACCGGGGAGCTGTTTTTT. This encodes CASSFGFGGNTGELFF.

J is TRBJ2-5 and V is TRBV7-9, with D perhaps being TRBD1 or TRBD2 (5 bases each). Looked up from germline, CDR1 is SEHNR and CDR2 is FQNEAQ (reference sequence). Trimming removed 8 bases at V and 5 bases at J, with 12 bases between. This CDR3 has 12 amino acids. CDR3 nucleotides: TGTGCCAGCGGGACCGAGCAGGAGACCCAGTACTTC. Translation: CASGTEQETQYF.

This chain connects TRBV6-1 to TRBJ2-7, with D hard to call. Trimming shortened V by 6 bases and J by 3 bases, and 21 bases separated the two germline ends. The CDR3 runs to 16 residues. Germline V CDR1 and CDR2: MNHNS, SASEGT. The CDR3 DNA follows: TGTGCCAGCAGCGCCGGCAACGCGCAAACTTTCTACGAGCAGTACTTC. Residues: CASSAGNAQTFYEQYF.

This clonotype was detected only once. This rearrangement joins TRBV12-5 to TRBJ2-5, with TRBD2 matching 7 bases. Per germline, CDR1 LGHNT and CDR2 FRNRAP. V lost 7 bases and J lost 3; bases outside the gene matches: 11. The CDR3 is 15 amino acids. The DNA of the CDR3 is TGTGCTAGTGCCTCCGTCGGGGGGATGGAAGAGACCCAGTACTTC. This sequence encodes CASASVGGMEETQYF.

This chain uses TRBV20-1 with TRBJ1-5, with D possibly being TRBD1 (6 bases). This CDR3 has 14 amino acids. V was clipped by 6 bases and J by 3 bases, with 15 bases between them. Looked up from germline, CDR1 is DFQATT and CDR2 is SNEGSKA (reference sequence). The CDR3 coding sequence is TGCAGTGCGCGGATAGGGGGTATCAATCAGCCCCAGCATTTT. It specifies CSARIGGINQPQHF.

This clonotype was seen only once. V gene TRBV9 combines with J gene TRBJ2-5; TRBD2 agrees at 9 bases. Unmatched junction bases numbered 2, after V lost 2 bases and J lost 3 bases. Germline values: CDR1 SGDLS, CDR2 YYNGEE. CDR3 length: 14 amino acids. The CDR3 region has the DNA TGTGCCAGCAGCGTTGCTAGCGGGGAAGAGACCCAGTACTTC. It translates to CASSVASGEETQYF.

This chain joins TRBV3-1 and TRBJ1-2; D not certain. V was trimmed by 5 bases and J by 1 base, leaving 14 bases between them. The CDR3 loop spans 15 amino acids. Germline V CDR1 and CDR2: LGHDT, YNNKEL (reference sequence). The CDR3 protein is CASSSEGGLNYGYTF. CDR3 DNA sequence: TGTGCCAGCAGCTCTGAGGGAGGGCTTAACTATGGCTACACCTTC.

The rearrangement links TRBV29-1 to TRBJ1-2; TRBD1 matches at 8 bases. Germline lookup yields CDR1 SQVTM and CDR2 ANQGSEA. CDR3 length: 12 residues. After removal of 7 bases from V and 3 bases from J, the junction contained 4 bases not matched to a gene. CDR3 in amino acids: CSAKTGDYGYTF. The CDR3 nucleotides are TGCAGCGCTAAGACAGGGGACTATGGCTACACCTTC.

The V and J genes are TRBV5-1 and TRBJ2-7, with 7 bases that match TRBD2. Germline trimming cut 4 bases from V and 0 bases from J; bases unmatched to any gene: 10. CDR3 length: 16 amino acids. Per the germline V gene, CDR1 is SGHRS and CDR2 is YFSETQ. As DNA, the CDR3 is TGCGCCAGCAGCCACCTGGGGGGGTCCAACTCCTACGAGCAGTACTTC. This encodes CASSHLGGSNSYEQYF.

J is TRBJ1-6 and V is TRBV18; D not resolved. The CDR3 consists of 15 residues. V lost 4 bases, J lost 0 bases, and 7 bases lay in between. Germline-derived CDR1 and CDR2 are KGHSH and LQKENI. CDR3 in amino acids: CASSQGDSYNSPLHF. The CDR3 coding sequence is TGTGCCAGCTCACAGGGTGACTCCTATAATTCACCCCTCCACTTT. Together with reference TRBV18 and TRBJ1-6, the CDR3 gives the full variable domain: NAGVMQNPRHLVRRRGQEARLRCSPMKGHSHVYWYRQLPEEGLKFMVYLQKENIIDESGMPKERFSAEFPKEGPSILRIQQVVRGDSAAYFCASSQGDSYNSPLHFGNGTRLTVT.

The CDR3 loop reads CASSQPPGQGASYGYTF. The CDR3 DNA follows: TGCGCCAGCAGCCAGCCCCCGGGACAGGGGGCTTCCTATGGCTACACCTTC. The J gene is TRBJ1-2, the V gene TRBV4-1; TRBD1 matches 12 bases. The length of the CDR3 is 17 residues. Germline CDR1 MGHRA, CDR2 YSYEKL. J lost 4 bases, V lost 3 bases, and 9 bases had no gene match.

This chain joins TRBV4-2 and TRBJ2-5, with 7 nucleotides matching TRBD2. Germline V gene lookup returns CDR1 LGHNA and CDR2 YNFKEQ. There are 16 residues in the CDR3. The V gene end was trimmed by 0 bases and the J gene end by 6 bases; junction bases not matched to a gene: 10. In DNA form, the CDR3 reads TGTGCCAGCAGCCAAGATCGTGGGGGGGGAGCGCAGACCCAGTACTTC. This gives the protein CASSQDRGGGAQTQYF.

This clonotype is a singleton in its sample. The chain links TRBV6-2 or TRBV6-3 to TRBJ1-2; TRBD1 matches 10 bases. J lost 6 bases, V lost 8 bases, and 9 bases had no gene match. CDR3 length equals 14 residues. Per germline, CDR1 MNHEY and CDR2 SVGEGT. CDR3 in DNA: TGTGCCAGCGTAAACCGGGACAGGGGAGATGGCTACACCTTC. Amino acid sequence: CASVNRDRGDGYTF.

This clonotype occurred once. Written as DNA, the CDR3 is TGCAGTGCTAGAGAGGACAGCTCGGGGAACACTGAAGCTTTCTTT. This gives the protein CSAREDSSGNTEAFF. This chain joins TRBV20-1 and TRBJ1-1; D might be TRBD1 (6 bases). Trimming shortened V by 0 bases and J by 1 base, and 12 bases separated the two germline ends. The length of the CDR3 is 15 residues. CDR1 and CDR2 (germline): DFQATT, SNEGSKA (reference sequence).

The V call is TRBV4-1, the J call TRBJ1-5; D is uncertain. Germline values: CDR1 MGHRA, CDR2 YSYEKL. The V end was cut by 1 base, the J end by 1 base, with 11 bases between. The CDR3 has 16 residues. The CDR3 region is CASSQAVGRSNQPQHF. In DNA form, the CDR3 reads TGCGCCAGCAGCCAAGCTGTCGGGCGAAGCAATCAGCCCCAGCATTTT.